This is a list of T cell receptor beta chains from one sample in a study of graft-versus-host responses after intestinal transplantation. The data were produced by immunoSEQ multiplex PCR, yet TCRdb's version contains in-frame clones alone and is incomplete. The table has 17,000 or so clones, around 41% seen once. The material was alloreactive CD8+ T cells from a mixed lymphocyte reaction culture, obtained before intestinal transplant. These receptor sequences come from a human patient who received an intestinal transplant. The CDR3 runs from the conserved cysteine through the conserved F or W. Each record gives: D gene, V gene, clone size, J gene, CDR3 DNA, CDR3 protein. D genes are given only for firm matches. Clone size is stated in some rows and not others, as once, few, many or a class when expanded.

d_gene: -; v_gene: TRBV5-4; abundance: -; j_gene: TRBJ2-7; CDR3nt: TGTGCCAGCAGCTTGGAGAACCGACAGTGCAGAAAAAACGAGCAGTACTTC; CDR3aa: CASSLENRQCRKNEQYF
d_gene: -; v_gene: TRBV7-2; abundance: few; j_gene: TRBJ2-1; CDR3nt: TGTGCCAGCAGCTTAGAGTGGTCTGAGCAGTTCTTC; CDR3aa: CASSLEWSEQFF
d_gene: -; v_gene: TRBV9; abundance: -; j_gene: TRBJ1-4; CDR3nt: TGTGCCAGCAGCCCCCGGAATTCAGCCTTTGAAACTAATGAAAAACTGTTTTTT; CDR3aa: CASSPRNSAFETNEKLFF
d_gene: TRBD2; v_gene: TRBV7-2; abundance: -; j_gene: TRBJ2-1; CDR3nt: TGTGCCAGCAGCTTACTAGCGGGAGGGCTAAATGAGCAGTTCTTC; CDR3aa: CASSLLAGGLNEQFF
d_gene: TRBD1; v_gene: TRBV7-6; abundance: few; j_gene: TRBJ1-2; CDR3nt: TGTGCCAGCAGCTTCGGGACAGCTGGCTACACCTTC; CDR3aa: CASSFGTAGYTF
d_gene: -; v_gene: TRBV19; abundance: -; j_gene: TRBJ1-1; CDR3nt: TGTGCCAGTAGTACAGGGATGCGACGGAACACTGAAGCTTTCTTT; CDR3aa: CASSTGMRRNTEAFF
d_gene: TRBD1; v_gene: TRBV7-6; abundance: few; j_gene: TRBJ2-5; CDR3nt: TGTGCCAGCAGCTTAGCCCGGGACAGGGATGTCTGGTGGGAGACCCAGTACTTC; CDR3aa: CASSLARDRDVWWETQYF
d_gene: -; v_gene: TRBV5-1; abundance: few; j_gene: TRBJ1-2; CDR3nt: TGCGCCAGCAGCTTGGCTGGGGCACTGCATGGCTACACCTTC; CDR3aa: CASSLAGALHGYTF
d_gene: -; v_gene: TRBV6-5; abundance: -; j_gene: TRBJ2-7; CDR3nt: TGTGCCAGCAGTTACGGGCTTGGGGTCTACGAGCAGTACTTC; CDR3aa: CASSYGLGVYEQYF
d_gene: TRBD2; v_gene: TRBV27; abundance: -; j_gene: TRBJ2-2; CDR3nt: TGTGCCAGCAGCAGACTAGCGGGAGTCGACACCGGGGAGCTGTTTTTT; CDR3aa: CASSRLAGVDTGELFF
d_gene: -; v_gene: TRBV27; abundance: -; j_gene: TRBJ2-1; CDR3nt: TGTGCCAGCAGTTTATGGGGACCTTCATCTTTGAACAATGAGCAGTTCTTC; CDR3aa: CASSLWGPSSLNNEQFF
d_gene: TRBD2; v_gene: TRBV6-1; abundance: -; j_gene: TRBJ2-1; CDR3nt: TGTGCCAGCAGTGACTTAGCGGGAGGGAGACTCAATGAGCAGTTCTTC; CDR3aa: CASSDLAGGRLNEQFF
d_gene: -; v_gene: TRBV27; abundance: few; j_gene: TRBJ1-2; CDR3nt: TGTGCCAGCAGTTTCACCTCCGACACGGGGGCAGGCTACACCTTC; CDR3aa: CASSFTSDTGAGYTF
d_gene: -; v_gene: TRBV6-1; abundance: -; j_gene: TRBJ1-1; CDR3nt: TGTGCCAGCAGTGAAGCTGGTCCTGGAACTGAAGCTTTCTTT; CDR3aa: CASSEAGPGTEAFF
d_gene: -; v_gene: TRBV6-5; abundance: few; j_gene: TRBJ1-4; CDR3nt: TGTGCCAGCAGTTACAATGAACCTAATGAAAAACTGTTTTTT; CDR3aa: CASSYNEPNEKLFF
d_gene: -; v_gene: TRBV5-1; abundance: -; j_gene: TRBJ2-5; CDR3nt: TGCGCCAGCACCCCGAAGAGGGAGGGGGCAGGCGAAGAGACCCAGTACTTC; CDR3aa: CASTPKREGAGEETQYF
d_gene: -; v_gene: TRBV6-9; abundance: -; j_gene: TRBJ2-7; CDR3nt: TGTGCCAGCAGTTCCCTCGCGGGGTCCTACGAGCAGTACTTC; CDR3aa: CASSSLAGSYEQYF
d_gene: TRBD2; v_gene: TRBV30; abundance: few; j_gene: TRBJ2-3; CDR3nt: TGTGCCTGGAGTGTAGGAGCGGGAGGGGGAGATACGCAGTATTTT; CDR3aa: CAWSVGAGGGDTQYF
d_gene: -; v_gene: TRBV7-3; abundance: -; j_gene: TRBJ2-3; CDR3nt: TGTGCCAGCAGCTTAAGGGGGAGCCGGTGGGGCACAGATACGCAGTATTTT; CDR3aa: CASSLRGSRWGTDTQYF
d_gene: TRBD1; v_gene: TRBV28; abundance: -; j_gene: TRBJ2-7; CDR3nt: TGTGCCAGCAGTCAATTCTGGGGACAGGGGTTATACGAGCAGTACTTC; CDR3aa: CASSQFWGQGLYEQYF
d_gene: -; v_gene: TRBV13; abundance: few; j_gene: TRBJ2-4; CDR3nt: TGTGCCAGCAGCCAAGGCCCCCCCGTGGCACAGAACATTCAGTACTTC; CDR3aa: CASSQGPPVAQNIQYF
d_gene: -; v_gene: TRBV14; abundance: -; j_gene: TRBJ2-5; CDR3nt: TGTGCCAGCAGCCTACAGGGTGGAGAGACCCAGTACTTC; CDR3aa: CASSLQGGETQYF
d_gene: TRBD1; v_gene: TRBV6-5; abundance: few; j_gene: TRBJ1-1; CDR3nt: TGTGCCAGCAGTTACCGGGACAGGAACACTGAAGCTTTCTTT; CDR3aa: CASSYRDRNTEAFF
d_gene: -; v_gene: TRBV6-5; abundance: -; j_gene: TRBJ2-7; CDR3nt: TGTGCCAGCAGAGTCGAGATAACGGTTCCCTACGAGCAGTACTTC; CDR3aa: CASRVEITVPYEQYF
d_gene: TRBD2; v_gene: TRBV7-3; abundance: medium-sized; j_gene: TRBJ2-3; CDR3nt: TGTGCCAGCAGCCCCCTAGCGGGAGGGCCCGCAGATACGCAGTATTTT; CDR3aa: CASSPLAGGPADTQYF
d_gene: -; v_gene: TRBV4-1; abundance: -; j_gene: TRBJ1-2; CDR3nt: TGCGCCAGCAGCCATTTTTGGACAGTCCTGGGACGTGGCTATGGCTACACCTTC; CDR3aa: CASSHFWTVLGRGYGYTF
d_gene: TRBD1; v_gene: TRBV9; abundance: -; j_gene: TRBJ2-2; CDR3nt: TGTGCCAGCAGCGTAGAGGGGGCGAGGATGAACGGGGAGCTGTTTTTT; CDR3aa: CASSVEGARMNGELFF
d_gene: -; v_gene: TRBV11-1; abundance: few; j_gene: TRBJ1-3; CDR3nt: TGTGCCAGACCACCGGTACGTTACTCTGGAAACACCATATATTTT; CDR3aa: CARPPVRYSGNTIYF
d_gene: TRBD2; v_gene: TRBV5-4; abundance: -; j_gene: TRBJ2-5; CDR3nt: TGTGCCAGCAGCTTTTTGGGACTAGGGGTTTTGATAGAAGAGACCCAGTACTTC; CDR3aa: CASSFLGLGVLIEETQYF
d_gene: -; v_gene: TRBV15; abundance: -; j_gene: TRBJ2-1; CDR3nt: TGTGCCACCAGCATCCGCCCTCCCGGGATTTACAATGAGCAGTTCTTC; CDR3aa: CATSIRPPGIYNEQFF
d_gene: -; v_gene: TRBV9; abundance: -; j_gene: TRBJ2-7; CDR3nt: TGTGCCAGCAGCGAAGGGGCTAGCATTCACGAGCAGTACTTC; CDR3aa: CASSEGASIHEQYF
d_gene: TRBD1; v_gene: TRBV28; abundance: -; j_gene: TRBJ2-3; CDR3nt: TGTGCCAGCAGTAACCCCTGGACAGGGATCACAGATACGCAGTATTTT; CDR3aa: CASSNPWTGITDTQYF
d_gene: TRBD1; v_gene: TRBV4-1; abundance: -; j_gene: TRBJ2-7; CDR3nt: TGCGCCAGCAGCCCAAGGGGCAGGGGGCTAGGAGAGCAGTACTTC; CDR3aa: CASSPRGRGLGEQYF
d_gene: TRBD2; v_gene: TRBV15; abundance: -; j_gene: TRBJ2-3; CDR3nt: TGTGCCACCAGCAGGGAGCGGGTCGGGGGGGATACGCAGTATTTT; CDR3aa: CATSRERVGGDTQYF
d_gene: TRBD2; v_gene: TRBV6-5; abundance: few; j_gene: TRBJ2-2; CDR3nt: TGTGCCAGCAGTTACGGGCGGGAGGGCCCCACCGGGGAGCTGTTTTTT; CDR3aa: CASSYGREGPTGELFF
d_gene: TRBD2; v_gene: TRBV29-1; abundance: -; j_gene: TRBJ2-5; CDR3nt: TGCAGCGTTGACAGGAGGGCTAGCGGGAGGGAGACCCAGTACTTC; CDR3aa: CSVDRRASGRETQYF
d_gene: -; v_gene: TRBV6-6; abundance: -; j_gene: TRBJ1-4; CDR3nt: TGTGCCAGCAGTTATACAACAGGGCCTAATGAAAAACTGTTTTTT; CDR3aa: CASSYTTGPNEKLFF